This T cell receptor beta chain was sequenced in a study of human CD8 memory T cell subsets. The CDR3 is made up of 12 amino acids. Germline CDR1 reads MNHNY; CDR2 reads SVGAGI (reference sequence). TSTEM referred to stem-like memory CD8+ T cells, which were CCR7+ PD-1- TIGIT-. The source of the PBMC was buffy coats of healthy donors. Enriched by negative magnetic separation, total CD8+ T cells were obtained. RNA was isolated from duplicate vials, each containing 150,000 sorted CD8+ T cells, for every subset. Libraries targeted TCR beta using 5' RACE with UMIs. TCRdb reprocessed the 5' RACE reads; each CDR3 protein has one entry and no DNA is given. The sample's table shows over 6,500 distinct CDR3 sequences. Frequency places this clonotype as medium-sized.

The sequenced sample consisted of CD8+ stem-like memory T cells (TSCM and TCM) sorted from PBMCs. Subset noted: stem-like memory CD8 T cells (TSTEM), CCR7+ PD-1- TIGIT-. The rearrangement joins TRBV6-6 to TRBJ1-1; no DNA is available, so the TRBD1 call from TCRdb remains unchecked. This receptor was identified in a human donor in good health. The CDR3 reads CASSYSAPEAFF.